This is a list of T cell receptor beta chains from one sample in a study of blood T cell repertoires in COVID-19. The repertoire was sequenced with immunoSEQ multiplex PCR; TCRdb's copy has only in-frame clones and lacks some. The repertoire consists of 310,000 or so clones, with approximately 87% occurring once and the leading ten covering approximately 4%. The specimen was peripheral blood. Every receptor here comes from a woman between 45 and 60 years old with active or convalescent COVID-19. The CDR3 runs from the conserved cysteine through the conserved F or W. Fields, in order: clone size, J gene, D gene, V gene, CDR3 DNA, CDR3 protein. The D gene is left open where the match is weak. For some rows the clone size is stated as once, few or many, or as a class when expanded; others skip it.

clone_size: -
j_call: TRBJ1-5
d_call: -
v_call: TRBV7-9
cdr3_nt: TGTGCCAGCAGTTACAGTTATAGCAATCAGCCCCAGCATTTT
cdr3_aa: CASSYSYSNQPQHF

clone_size: -
j_call: TRBJ2-7
d_call: TRBD1
v_call: TRBV5-1
cdr3_nt: TGCGCCAGCAGTTCCGGGACAGGGACGTACGAGCAGTACTTC
cdr3_aa: CASSSGTGTYEQYF

clone_size: -
j_call: TRBJ2-7
d_call: -
v_call: TRBV7-3
cdr3_nt: TGTGCCAGCAGCCCCCAGGGGGGCCCCGAGCAGTACTTC
cdr3_aa: CASSPQGGPEQYF

clone_size: -
j_call: TRBJ1-1
d_call: -
v_call: TRBV4-3
cdr3_nt: TGCGCCAGCAGCCAAGAGCAGGACACTGAAGCTTTCTTT
cdr3_aa: CASSQEQDTEAFF

clone_size: -
j_call: TRBJ2-1
d_call: -
v_call: TRBV3-1/TRBV3-2
cdr3_nt: TGTGCCAGCAGCCAAGCGCAAATTTCTAGTAGGCAGTTCTTC
cdr3_aa: CASSQAQISSRQFF

clone_size: -
j_call: TRBJ1-1
d_call: TRBD1
v_call: TRBV6-5
cdr3_nt: TGTGCCAGCAGTTATGGGACAGCCACTGAAGCTTTCTTT
cdr3_aa: CASSYGTATEAFF

clone_size: -
j_call: TRBJ2-5
d_call: TRBD2
v_call: TRBV29-1
cdr3_nt: TGCAGCGTGGCCAGACTAGCGGGGCACCAAGAGACCCAGTACTTC
cdr3_aa: CSVARLAGHQETQYF

clone_size: -
j_call: TRBJ2-7
d_call: -
v_call: TRBV12-3/TRBV12-4
cdr3_nt: TGTGCCAGCACCAGAGGGAAGTCCTACGAGCAGTACTTC
cdr3_aa: CASTRGKSYEQYF

clone_size: -
j_call: TRBJ1-1
d_call: -
v_call: TRBV5-1
cdr3_nt: TGCGCCAGCAGCGCGGTCGTTAGGGGCCCTGAAGCTTTCTTT
cdr3_aa: CASSAVVRGPEAFF

clone_size: once
j_call: TRBJ1-2
d_call: TRBD1
v_call: TRBV6-5
cdr3_nt: TGTGCCAGCAGTTACGGGTTAGGGGGCGCATGGTATGGCTACACCTTC
cdr3_aa: CASSYGLGGAWYGYTF

clone_size: -
j_call: TRBJ1-3
d_call: -
v_call: TRBV15
cdr3_nt: TGTGCCACCAGCAGCGATACAGGGACCTACTCTGGAAACACCATATATTTT
cdr3_aa: CATSSDTGTYSGNTIYF

clone_size: -
j_call: TRBJ2-7
d_call: -
v_call: TRBV2
cdr3_nt: TGTGCCAGCAAGGGAGTATCCGAGCAGTACTTC
cdr3_aa: CASKGVSEQYF

clone_size: -
j_call: TRBJ1-2
d_call: -
v_call: TRBV7-2
cdr3_nt: TGTGCCAGCAGAGCCCTATCAACAGGGAACTATGGCTACACCTTC
cdr3_aa: CASRALSTGNYGYTF

clone_size: few
j_call: TRBJ2-2
d_call: TRBD2
v_call: TRBV7-2
cdr3_nt: TGTGCCAGCAGCCCTGTATCCCTAGCGGGAGTCACCGGGGAGCTGTTTTTT
cdr3_aa: CASSPVSLAGVTGELFF

clone_size: -
j_call: TRBJ2-2
d_call: -
v_call: TRBV30
cdr3_nt: TGTGCCTGGAGTGTGGAACAGGGATTGAACACCGGGGAGCTGTTTTTT
cdr3_aa: CAWSVEQGLNTGELFF

clone_size: -
j_call: TRBJ2-7
d_call: -
v_call: TRBV19
cdr3_nt: TGTGCCAGTAGTTCCGCCGGGACAAGCTCCTACGAGCAGTACTTC
cdr3_aa: CASSSAGTSSYEQYF

clone_size: once
j_call: TRBJ1-2
d_call: -
v_call: TRBV5-1
cdr3_nt: TGCGCCAGCAGCTTGGGAACAGGGTCCGGCTACACCTTC
cdr3_aa: CASSLGTGSGYTF

clone_size: -
j_call: TRBJ2-2
d_call: TRBD2
v_call: TRBV7-2
cdr3_nt: TGTGCCAGCAGCTTAGGACTAGCGGGAGTTGGAGGCACCGGGGAGCTGTTTTTT
cdr3_aa: CASSLGLAGVGGTGELFF

clone_size: -
j_call: TRBJ2-7
d_call: -
v_call: TRBV6-6
cdr3_nt: TGTGCCAGCAGCAATAGACAGGCCTACGAGCAGTACTTC
cdr3_aa: CASSNRQAYEQYF

clone_size: -
j_call: TRBJ1-3
d_call: -
v_call: TRBV12-3/TRBV12-4
cdr3_nt: TGTGCCAGCAGTTTATCTGGGGGGGACACCATATATTTT
cdr3_aa: CASSLSGGDTIYF

clone_size: -
j_call: TRBJ1-2
d_call: -
v_call: TRBV19
cdr3_nt: TGTGCCAGTAGTAGACGGACAGCCCGAGCTAACTATGGCTACACCTTC
cdr3_aa: CASSRRTARANYGYTF

clone_size: -
j_call: TRBJ1-2
d_call: -
v_call: TRBV28
cdr3_nt: TGTGCCAGCAACCGGAACTATGGCTACACCTTC
cdr3_aa: CASNRNYGYTF

clone_size: -
j_call: TRBJ1-2
d_call: TRBD1
v_call: TRBV15
cdr3_nt: TGTGCCACCAGCAGTGCTATGACAGGGAACTATGGCTACACCTTC
cdr3_aa: CATSSAMTGNYGYTF

clone_size: -
j_call: TRBJ2-7
d_call: TRBD1
v_call: TRBV7-9
cdr3_nt: TGTGCCAGCAGCCGCGATCCGGGACAGCCACTCTACGAGCAGTACTTC
cdr3_aa: CASSRDPGQPLYEQYF

clone_size: -
j_call: TRBJ2-3
d_call: TRBD2
v_call: TRBV6-5
cdr3_nt: TGTGCCAGCACGGCTAGCGGGAGGAGGGATACGCAGTATTTT
cdr3_aa: CASTASGRRDTQYF

clone_size: once
j_call: TRBJ2-5
d_call: TRBD1
v_call: TRBV14
cdr3_nt: TGTGCCAGCAGCCAAGTTCCGGACAGGGCGAGGGAGACCCAGTACTTC
cdr3_aa: CASSQVPDRARETQYF

clone_size: -
j_call: TRBJ1-3
d_call: -
v_call: TRBV4-2
cdr3_nt: TGTGCCAGCAGCCAAGAGCCACCAGCGGTCTCTGGAAACACCATATATTTT
cdr3_aa: CASSQEPPAVSGNTIYF

clone_size: -
j_call: TRBJ1-2
d_call: TRBD1
v_call: TRBV3-1/TRBV3-2
cdr3_nt: TGTGCCAGCAGCCCGGGACAGGGCCCTTTCTATGGCTACACCTTC
cdr3_aa: CASSPGQGPFYGYTF

clone_size: -
j_call: TRBJ2-3
d_call: TRBD2
v_call: TRBV30
cdr3_nt: TGTGCCTGGAGGAATAGCGGGGGAAAAGGTACGCAGTATTTT
cdr3_aa: CAWRNSGGKGTQYF

clone_size: -
j_call: TRBJ2-1
d_call: -
v_call: TRBV7-3
cdr3_nt: TGTGCCAGCAGCTTAGGGGGGACTTTTCCTTTATACAATGAGCAGTTCTTC
cdr3_aa: CASSLGGTFPLYNEQFF

clone_size: -
j_call: TRBJ1-1
d_call: -
v_call: TRBV28
cdr3_nt: TGTGCCAGCATGTCGGTAATAATGAACACTGAAGCTTTCTTT
cdr3_aa: CASMSVIMNTEAFF

clone_size: -
j_call: TRBJ2-7
d_call: -
v_call: TRBV11-2
cdr3_nt: TGTGCCAGCAGCTTAGTGCCTAGCGCTTACGAGCAGTACTTC
cdr3_aa: CASSLVPSAYEQYF

clone_size: -
j_call: TRBJ1-2
d_call: -
v_call: TRBV10-3
cdr3_nt: TGTGCCATCAGTGAGAGGGGTGTCGATGGCTACACCTTC
cdr3_aa: CAISERGVDGYTF

clone_size: few
j_call: TRBJ1-4
d_call: -
v_call: TRBV6-5
cdr3_nt: TGTGCCAGCAGTCCTCTAACGGGGGTCGTTCGACTGTTTTTT
cdr3_aa: CASSPLTGVVRLFF

clone_size: few
j_call: TRBJ2-7
d_call: TRBD2
v_call: TRBV20-1
cdr3_nt: TGCGGAGGGACTAGCGACTACGAGCAGTACTTC
cdr3_aa: CGGTSDYEQYF

clone_size: -
j_call: TRBJ1-4
d_call: -
v_call: TRBV5-8
cdr3_nt: TGTGCCAGCAGCATCGGACAGAAAAATGAAAAACTGTTTTTT
cdr3_aa: CASSIGQKNEKLFF

clone_size: -
j_call: TRBJ2-1
d_call: TRBD2
v_call: TRBV7-9
cdr3_nt: TGTGCCAGCAGTCCGGGGGGCTCCTACAATGAGCAGTTCTTC
cdr3_aa: CASSPGGSYNEQFF

clone_size: -
j_call: TRBJ2-7
d_call: TRBD1
v_call: TRBV29-1
cdr3_nt: TGCAGCGTACGGGACAGGGAGGGCGAGGAGCAGTACTTC
cdr3_aa: CSVRDREGEEQYF

clone_size: once
j_call: TRBJ1-5
d_call: -
v_call: TRBV19
cdr3_nt: TGTGCCAGTAGTATCCTGGGGTCTAGGAGGAGCAATCAGCCCCAGCATTTT
cdr3_aa: CASSILGSRRSNQPQHF

clone_size: -
j_call: TRBJ1-2
d_call: -
v_call: TRBV2
cdr3_nt: TGTGCCACCAAGGGAGCCCAGGGGGGCTACACCTTC
cdr3_aa: CATKGAQGGYTF

clone_size: -
j_call: TRBJ1-1
d_call: -
v_call: TRBV30
cdr3_nt: TGTGCCTACCACAGGGTCCTGAACACTGAAGCTTTCTTT
cdr3_aa: CAYHRVLNTEAFF

clone_size: -
j_call: TRBJ1-5
d_call: TRBD1
v_call: TRBV3-1/TRBV3-2
cdr3_nt: TGTGCCAGCAGCCAGGGACAGGGGATAAGCAATCAGCCCCAGCATTTT
cdr3_aa: CASSQGQGISNQPQHF

clone_size: -
j_call: TRBJ2-2
d_call: -
v_call: TRBV4-3
cdr3_nt: TGCGCCAGCAGCCAAGTCGCCAGGGAGGCGAACACCGGGGAGCTGTTTTTT
cdr3_aa: CASSQVAREANTGELFF

clone_size: -
j_call: TRBJ1-1
d_call: -
v_call: TRBV28
cdr3_nt: TGTGCCAGCAGTTCTAGAGCGGAAGCTTTCTTT
cdr3_aa: CASSSRAEAFF